This paragraph reports one T cell receptor beta chain. The target antigen is unknown. Described time point: newly diagnosed GD, antithyroid drugs for less than 3 months. Preparation of the TCR library used RNA extracted from PBMCs. The sample is drawn from a study of regulatory T cells in long-lasting Graves disease. General observations from the study: TCR diversity was lower in persistent Graves' patients (versus newly diagnosed ones).

V lost 0 bases and J lost 4, with 18 bases in between. The CDR3 loop spans 17 amino acids. Germline CDR1 LGHNA, CDR2 YSLEER. Researchers made TCR beta libraries by using iRepertoire HTBI primers and running Arm-PCR on CDR3 regions. Using its own MiXCR run on the multiplex PCR reads, TCRdb lists one record per CDR3 protein. The profile shows roughly 400,000 distinct CDR3 sequences, approximately 16% of them singletons. This sample was shared with a second study, whose subject was T cells in Graves' hyperthyroidism and ophthalmopathy. That paper adds: The TCR CDR3 first-round RT-PCR relied on the HTBI primer set.

The TCR comes from a woman in her 40s with Graves disease. The sequenced sample was peripheral blood mononuclear cells (PBMCs), obtained at new diagnosis, from a patient treated with antithyroid drugs. V is TRBV4-3 and J is TRBJ2-5; maybe TRBD2 (6 bases). CDR3 loop: CASSQDWRRETGETQYF. The CDR3 DNA is TGCGCCAGCAGCCAAGATTGGCGGCGGGAAACTGGAGAGACCCAGTACTTC.